This T cell receptor (beta chain) was captured in a study of shared T cell receptors in the human thymus. Assay used: immunoSEQ multiplex PCR; TCRdb lists only in-frame clones, some missing. The data contain hundreds of thousands of clones, 70% to 80% of them singletons. Per the germline V gene, CDR1 is SQVTM and CDR2 is ANQGSEA. V shed 5 bases and J shed 6 bases, with 7 bases lying between them. This CDR3 is 10 amino acids long. These same records also appear under a second study, on human thymus T cells.

The clonotype originates from a boy less than two years old with a congenital heart defect. The sample was thymocytes. This sequence joins TRBV29-1 and TRBJ1-1; no firm D call. CDR3 sequence reads: CSVKQPEAFF. The CDR3, as DNA: TGCAGCGTTAAACAGCCTGAAGCTTTCTTT.